These 5 T cell receptor beta chains came from one sample sequenced in a study of blood T cell repertoires in COVID-19. Clones were read by immunoSEQ multiplex PCR, and TCRdb kept only the in-frame ones, dropping some. Among some 130,000 clones, roughly 90% were seen once, and the ten largest hold about 4.4%. The sequenced sample was peripheral blood. The receptor source for this set is a man between 60 and 75 years old with COVID-19, enrolled during active disease.

This sequence joins TRBV4-1 and TRBJ2-1; D is unclear. The CDR3 covers 12 residues. V was clipped by 3 bases and J by 6 bases, with 6 bases between them. Germline V gives CDR1 MGHRA, CDR2 YSYEKL. The CDR3 nucleotides are TGCGCCAGCAGCCAGAATAGCAATGAGCAGTTCTTC. Its translation: CASSQNSNEQFF.

On this clone itself: Relative to the germline gene, one junction end is altered; a read error may explain this. Other DNA variants within this sample encode the same CDR3. The rearrangement uses TRBV2 and TRBJ2-1, with D perhaps TRBD2 (5 bases). This CDR3 is built from 13 residues. CDR1 is SNHLY, CDR2 FYNNEI, per germline. CDR3 protein: CASRPDFSNEQFF. CDR3 sequence (DNA): TGCGCCAGCAGGCCGGACTTTAGTAATGAGCAGTTCTTC.

For the CDR3, the DNA is TGTGCCTGGGGGACAGGGATGAACACTGAAGCTTTCTTT. Translating it yields CAWGTGMNTEAFF. This chain uses TRBV30 with TRBJ1-1; 9 bases are a match to TRBD1. The CDR3 spans 13 residues. The germline gives CDR1 GTSNPN, CDR2 SVGIG (reference sequence). V trimming: 5 bases; J trimming: 0 bases; junction bases outside the gene matches: 1. Filled out from reference TRBV30 and TRBJ1-1, the complete variable domain reads SQTIHQWPATLVQPVGSPLSLECTVEGTSNPNLYWYRQAAGRGLQLLFYSVGIGQISSEVPQNLSASRPQDRQFILSSKKLLLSDSGFYLCAWGTGMNTEAFFGQGTRLTVV.

This clone has a single count. This chain uses TRBV6-4 with TRBJ2-3, with D perhaps matching TRBD1 (6 bases). CDR1 and CDR2 from the germline V gene are MRHNA and SNTAGT. Trimming shortened V by 6 bases and J by 0 bases, and 10 bases separated the two germline ends. The CDR3 is 14 residues long. For the CDR3, the DNA is TGTGCCAGCAGCGAGACAGGTAGCACAGATACGCAGTATTTT. This translates into CASSETGSTDTQYF.

This clone was counted a few times. The genes are TRBV19 and TRBJ1-2; 8 positions agree with TRBD1. This CDR3 comprises 13 residues. V gave up 10 bases and J gave up 6 bases; unmatched junction bases: 10. Germline CDR1 is LNHDA and CDR2 is SQIVND (reference sequence). CDR3 sequence: CATRDRKSDGYTF. CDR3 nucleotide sequence: TGTGCCACCCGGGACAGGAAGTCGGATGGCTACACCTTC.